Following are 3 T cell receptor beta chains from one sample sequenced in a study of Ad26.COV2.S vaccination and SARS-CoV-2 variants. Profiled with immunoSEQ multiplex PCR; TCRdb holds only in-frame clones, not every one. The repertoire holds around 170,000 clones, with roughly 85% as singletons. Material: peripheral blood, obtained after recovery from COVID-19. These receptors came from a human donor who had recovered from COVID-19.

The chain uses TRBV6-5 and TRBJ2-3; 7 positions match TRBD2. The CDR3 runs to 14 residues. Germline CDR1 reads MNHEY; CDR2 reads SVGAGI. Losses at the gene ends were 8 bases for V and 3 bases for J; bases not matched to a gene: 8. The CDR3 loop is CASRGGPWTDTQYF. DNA for the CDR3: TGTGCCAGCCGGGGAGGGCCTTGGACAGATACGCAGTATTTT.

The J gene is TRBJ2-7, the V gene TRBV10-3; tentative D call: TRBD2 (7 bases). Trimming cost V 4 bases and J 0 bases, with 13 bases left between them. The germline V gene encodes CDR1 ENHRY and CDR2 SYGVKD. The CDR3 spans 15 residues. CDR3 DNA: TGTGCCATCAGTGTCTCAGGGGAGGGCTCCTACGAGCAGTACTTC. Its protein product is CAISVSGEGSYEQYF.

The chain is built from TRBV29-1 and TRBJ2-3, with 8 bases lining up with TRBD2. This CDR3 has 14 residues. Trimming at V came to 7 bases and at J to 4 bases, leaving 10 bases not matched to a gene. CDR1 and CDR2 (germline): SQVTM, ANQGSEA. CDR3 in DNA: TGCAGCGCTACGGGAGCGGGAGTGGCAGATACGCAGTATTTT. As protein: CSATGAGVADTQYF.